This TCR beta chain was found in a study of T cell responses to AZD1222 COVID-19 vaccine. Clones were sequenced by immunoSEQ multiplex PCR, and TCRdb holds only the in-frame ones, with some missing. The sample yields some 85,000 clones, 75% to 90% seen once. This clone was observed a single time. The antigen remains undetermined. CDR1 and CDR2 (germline): SEHNR, FQNEAQ (reference sequence). The CDR3 is 14 residues long. The germline V and J ends were trimmed by 3 bases and 5 bases, with 13 bases remaining between them. Study outcomes and limitations: Scientists sampled the repertoires only once the peak T cell response had passed.

This sample comprised peripheral blood, obtained on day 0 of AZD1222 vaccination. The rearrangement joins TRBV7-9 to TRBJ2-5; D gene uncertain. The receptor was isolated from an adult in good health. CDR3 in DNA: TGTGCCAGCAGCTTGACGGTTGGGTGGGAGACCCAGTACTTC. Its translation is CASSLTVGWETQYF.